This entry concerns a single TCR beta chain. The V gene lost 4 bases and the J gene lost 9 bases, with 20 bases spanning the gap. The CDR3 is made up of 16 amino acids. Germline lookup yields CDR1 SGHRS and CDR2 YFSETQ. The table came from immunoSEQ multiplex PCR; TCRdb's copy has only in-frame clones and leaves some out. The sample has tens of thousands of clones, 60% to 80% seen once; the top ten hold more than 7.5%. The data derive from a study of T cell clones after liver transplantation. Overall study context: At least one year of complete immunosuppression withdrawal without enzymes over twice normal defined tolerance.

The specimen was CD4+ T cells from blood, collected at the 22-month timepoint. This TCR derives from a human patient who received a liver transplant. A share of the T cells may be of graft donor origin. The gene calls are TRBV5-1 and TRBJ1-6; D is perhaps TRBD1 (5 bases). CDR3 protein: CASSIAGSSGSSPLHF. CDR3 sequence (DNA): TGCGCCAGCAGCATCGCAGGGTCGAGCGGTAGTTCACCCCTCCACTTT.